The sequence of this T cell receptor beta chain was determined in a study of blood T cell repertoires in COVID-19. Clones were sequenced by immunoSEQ multiplex PCR, and TCRdb holds only the in-frame ones, with some missing. The sample shows approximately 69,000 clones, 90% of them seen only once. The V gene lost 1 base and the J gene lost 7 bases, with 6 bases spanning the gap. CDR3 length: 11 amino acids. Per the germline V gene, CDR1 is DFQATT and CDR2 is SNEGSKA (reference sequence). V is TRBV20-1 and J is TRBJ2-3; D is unresolved. The clonotype originates from a man aged 50-59 years with acute or convalescent COVID-19. The sequenced material came from peripheral blood. The CDR3 region is CSARVPNTQYF. Here the CDR3 DNA reads TGCAGTGCTAGAGTTCCTAATACGCAGTATTTT.